Presented here are 29 T cell receptor beta chains from one specimen sequenced in a study of Graves' ophthalmopathy and Graves' hyperthyroidism. The study amplified TCR beta CDR3 regions using RNA transcripts. HTBI primers were employed in first-round RT-PCR, then a second-round multiplex PCR followed. Each CDR3 protein gets one entry after TCRdb re-called the multiplex PCR reads with MiXCR. Counted here are over a million distinct CDR3 sequences, roughly two fifths occurring once; the ten biggest clones make up approximately 10%. The sample consisted of peripheral blood or thyroid tissue (not recorded which). These TCRs come from an adult man with Graves' hyperthyroidism.

Of note for this clonotype: It may be a read error: a sequence one base away is much more abundant. V gene TRBV20-1 combines with J gene TRBJ1-1, with TRBD1 matching over 10 bases. CDR1 is DFQATT and CDR2 is SNEGSKA in the germline V gene (reference sequence). The CDR3 runs 14 residues. The CDR3 DNA follows: TGCAGTGCTAGATCTGGACAGGGGGACACTGAAGCTCTCTTT. Residues: CSARSGQGDTEALF.

The chain uses TRBV3-1 and TRBJ1-4, with D perhaps matching TRBD1 (6 bases). CDR1 is LGHDT, CDR2 YNNKEL, per germline (reference sequence). V shed 2 bases and J shed 4 bases, with 11 bases lying between them. The CDR3 has 15 amino acids. CDR3 protein: CASSQWDTYNEKLFF. In nucleotides, the CDR3 is TGTGCCAGCAGCCAATGGGACACTTATAATGAAAAACTGTTTTTT. Full variable domain (remainder filled in from reference TRBV3-1 and TRBJ1-4): DTAVSQTPKYLVTQMGNDKSIKCEQNLGHDTMYWYKQDSKKFLKIMFSYNNKELIINETVPNRFSPKSPDKAHLNLHINSLELGDSAVYFCASSQWDTYNEKLFFGSGTQLSVL.

This chain joins TRBV20-1 and TRBJ2-7; TRBD2 might be the D (6 bases). CDR1 DFQATT and CDR2 SNEGSKA come from the germline V gene (reference sequence). V lost 6 bases, J lost 3 bases, and 18 bases lay in between. This CDR3 is built from 14 residues. The CDR3 coding sequence is TGCAGTGCCCCGGGCAGGGTAGCGGACTACGAGCAGTACTTC. It encodes CSAPGRVADYEQYF.

The table lists this clonotype with many counts. The gene calls are TRBV20-1 and TRBJ2-7, with TRBD1 matching over 7 bases. The V and J ends lost 1 base and 0 bases, in that order; junction bases with no gene match: 9. Germline V gives CDR1 DFQATT, CDR2 SNEGSKA (reference sequence). This CDR3 is 16 amino acids long. CDR3 in DNA: TGCAGTGCTAGAGTGCTCAGGGGGTCGAGCTCCTACGAGCAGTACTTC. It specifies CSARVLRGSSSYEQYF.

The V and J genes are TRBV6-9 and TRBJ2-2, with a tentative D call TRBD1 (6 bases). The V gene lost 5 bases and the J gene lost 7 bases, with 20 bases spanning the gap. Germline V CDR1 and CDR2: MNHGY, SVAAGI. The CDR3 sequence is 16 residues long. The CDR3 DNA is TGTGCCAGCAGTGAAGCTCTTACAGGGTCTCGCGGGGAGCTGTTTTTT. Translation: CASSEALTGSRGELFF.

A remark on this clonotype: Just one base apart from a much larger clone, this may be a read error. J is TRBJ1-5 and V is TRBV7-8; D is uncertain. In germline, CDR1 is SGHVS, CDR2 FQNEAQ. This CDR3 has 14 residues. Here the CDR3 reads CAGSLFESNQPQHF. CDR3 sequence (DNA): TGTGCCGGCAGCCTTTTCGAAAGCAATCAGCCCCAGCATTTT.

As regards this clonotype: A read error may account for a junction end that differs from germline. The V call is TRBV10-1, the J call TRBJ2-7, with a possible D match to TRBD2 (6 bases). CDR3 length equals 17 residues. The germline V gene has CDR1 WNHNN and CDR2 SYGVQD (reference sequence). Written as DNA, the CDR3 is TGTGCCAGCAGTTTATATCGACTACAGACTAGGAAAGGCGAGCAGTACTTC. Its translation is CASSLYRLQTRKGEQYF.

Here the CDR3 reads CASSPTGQGDQPQHF. The CDR3 DNA sequence: TGCGCCAGCAGCCCGACGGGACAGGGGGATCAGCCCCAGCATTTT. V is TRBV5-1 and J is TRBJ1-5; 11 nucleotides agree with TRBD1. CDR1 is SGHRS, CDR2 YFSETQ, per germline. The length of the CDR3 is 15 residues. The trim removed 4 bases at V and 5 bases at J, leaving 5 bases unmatched.

This clonotype was counted only a few times. The chain recombines TRBV10-2 with TRBJ2-3, with a possible D match to TRBD2 (6 bases). V lost 5 bases and J lost 5, with 17 bases in between. CDR1 is WSHSY and CDR2 is SAAADI in the germline V gene. CDR3 length: 15 residues. The CDR3 is CASSLAGSLRDTQYF. As DNA, the CDR3 is TGCGCCAGCAGTCTCGCCGGGAGCCTAAGAGATACGCAGTATTTT.

This clonotype showed up many times. The chain uses TRBV29-1 and TRBJ1-1; D is perhaps TRBD1 (6 bases). V was shortened by 4 bases and J by 0 bases, with 21 bases between the two germline ends. CDR1 is SQVTM, CDR2 ANQGSEA, per germline. This CDR3 comprises 17 residues. The CDR3 nucleotides read TGCAGCGTTGTACCTGTTTACGGGGGCCAAATGAACACTGAAGCTTTCTTT. This translates into CSVVPVYGGQMNTEAFF. The complete variable domain, with remaining parts taken from reference TRBV29-1 and TRBJ1-1, reads SAVISQKPSRDICQRGTSLTIQCQVDSQVTMMFWYRQQPGQSLTLIATANQGSEATYESGFVIDKFPISRPNLTFSTLTVSNMSPEDSSIYLCSVVPVYGGQMNTEAFFGQGTRLTVV.

This clonotype was counted many times. The V and J genes are TRBV19 and TRBJ1-2; D might be TRBD1 (5 bases). The CDR3 has 14 amino acids. The V and J ends lost 5 bases and 2 bases respectively, with 12 bases between them. CDR1 and CDR2 (germline): LNHDA, SQIVND (reference sequence). The CDR3 DNA follows: TGTGCCAGTAGTCTCGGGACGCGAAACTATGGCTACACCTTC. Translated, it gives CASSLGTRNYGYTF.

This clonotype was recorded many times. The chain couples TRBV2 to TRBJ1-6; D is undetermined. The V end was cut by 3 bases, the J end by 0 bases, with 12 bases between. The CDR3 runs 17 residues. Germline V CDR1 and CDR2: SNHLY, FYNNEI. The CDR3 DNA reads TGTGCCAGCAGTGATACTTTGGTCAGCTCCTATAATTCACCCCTCCACTTT. Encoded protein: CASSDTLVSSYNSPLHF.

The chain uses TRBV5-1 and TRBJ2-7, with 9 positions matching TRBD1. CDR3 length equals 17 residues. J was trimmed by 4 bases and V by 0 bases; bases with no gene match: 11. CDR1 is SGHRS, CDR2 YFSETQ, per germline. The CDR3 nucleotides read TGCGCCAGCAGCTTGGCGCAAAACACAGGGGGCTCGTACGAGCAGTACTTC. Residues: CASSLAQNTGGSYEQYF.

This clonotype was seen many times. This sequence joins TRBV9 and TRBJ2-5, with D possibly being TRBD2 (5 bases). CDR3 length: 15 amino acids. V shed 4 bases and J shed 2 bases, with 15 bases lying between them. Germline V gene sequence: CDR1 SGDLS, CDR2 YYNGEE. CDR3 region: CASSRPADPQETQYF. For the CDR3, the DNA is TGTGCCAGCAGCCGGCCAGCGGACCCACAAGAGACCCAGTACTTC.

The V and J genes are TRBV29-1 and TRBJ2-6; D unresolved. The CDR3 runs 14 residues. The V and J ends lost 4 bases and 1 base respectively, with 8 bases between them. CDR1 is SQVTM, CDR2 ANQGSEA, per germline. The CDR3 nucleotides read TGCAGCGTTGTTTGGGGATCTGGGGCCAACGTCCTGACTTTC. This encodes CSVVWGSGANVLTF.

The chain combines TRBV5-1 with TRBJ2-5, with TRBD2 as a possible D gene (5 bases). Trimming removed 4 bases from V and 3 bases from J, with 7 bases in between. Looked up from germline, CDR1 is SGHRS and CDR2 is YFSETQ. The length of the CDR3 is 12 residues. The CDR3 spells CASSTGKETQYF. The CDR3 nucleotides read TGCGCCAGCAGCACGGGGAAAGAGACCCAGTACTTC.

This clonotype occurred many times. This chain uses TRBV5-5 with TRBJ2-7, with D perhaps matching TRBD2 (7 bases). Germline CDR1 SGHKS, CDR2 YYEKEE (reference sequence). The germline V and J ends were trimmed by 2 bases and 3 bases, with 15 bases remaining between them. The CDR3 length is 15 residues. Here the CDR3 reads CASSLGGGRSYEQYF. In nucleotides, the CDR3 is TGTGCCAGCAGCTTAGGGGGGGGAAGAAGCTACGAGCAGTACTTC. Using reference TRBV5-5 and TRBJ2-7 for the parts outside the CDR3, the full variable domain is DAGVTQSPTHLIKTRGQQVTLRCSPISGHKSVSWYQQVLGQGPQFIFQYYEKEERGRGNFPDRFSARQFPNYSSELNVNALLLGDSALYLCASSLGGGRSYEQYFGPGTRLTVT.

The chain employs TRBV19 and TRBJ2-7; 7 positions match TRBD1. Germline assignment: CDR1 LNHDA and CDR2 SQIVND (reference sequence). The J segment lost 0 bases and the V segment lost 8 bases, leaving 4 bases of the junction unmatched. This CDR3 has 13 amino acids. CDR3 sequence: CASVDRSSYEQYF. The CDR3 DNA is TGTGCCAGTGTGGACAGGAGCTCCTACGAGCAGTACTTC.

Concerning this clonotype itself: With a much larger clone just one base away, this may be a read error. The V gene is TRBV9, the J gene TRBJ2-7; 8 bases fit TRBD1. Germline CDR1 reads SGDLS; CDR2 reads YYNGEE. This CDR3 has 14 residues. The CDR3 DNA reads TGTGCCAGCAGCGGAGGAGGGACAGGTAACGATCAGTACTTC. Translation: CASSGGGTGNDQYF.

In its sample, this clonotype was seen a few times. This chain connects TRBV9 to TRBJ2-7; 8 positions match TRBD2. V lost 4 bases and J lost 2; bases outside the gene matches: 8. Germline CDR1 reads SGDLS; CDR2 reads YYNGEE. The CDR3 is made up of 15 amino acids. This CDR3 reads CASSTGTRSPYEQYF. The CDR3 DNA follows: TGTGCCAGCAGCACTGGGACTAGGAGTCCCTACGAGCAGTACTTC.

The chain couples TRBV7-2 to TRBJ2-5; 15 nucleotides align to TRBD2. Germline loops: CDR1 SGHTA, CDR2 FQGNSA. The CDR3 length is 16 residues. V shed 6 bases, J shed 3 bases, and the junction held 5 bases outside the gene matches. CDR3 sequence reads: CASRGLAGGGEETQYF. The CDR3 DNA reads as TGTGCCAGCAGGGGACTAGCGGGGGGCGGGGAAGAGACCCAGTACTTC.

The V and J genes are TRBV11-2 and TRBJ2-7, with a weak D call TRBD2 (5 bases). The V gene's germline CDR1 is SGHAT and CDR2 FQNNGV. The V gene lost 8 bases and the J gene lost 2 bases, with 16 bases spanning the gap. CDR3 length equals 14 residues. CDR3 in DNA: TGTGCCAGCCCCCCTGGAGGAGAGGCCTACGAGCAGTACTTC. Translating it yields CASPPGGEAYEQYF. Full variable domain (remainder filled in from reference TRBV11-2 and TRBJ2-7): EAGVAQSPRYKIIEKRQSVAFWCNPISGHATLYWYQQILGQGPKLLIQFQNNGVVDDSQLPKDRFSAERLKGVDSTLKIQPAKLEDSAVYLCASPPGGEAYEQYFGPGTRLTVT.

This clonotype was recorded a few times. The chain combines TRBV2 with TRBJ1-1; 7 bases are shared with TRBD1. The CDR3 is made up of 13 amino acids. The germline V gene encodes CDR1 SNHLY and CDR2 FYNNEI. The ends lost 6 bases at V and 5 bases at J; junction bases unmatched: 6. This chain's CDR3 is CASSTGALTEAFF. Here the CDR3 DNA reads TGTGCCAGCAGCACAGGGGCACTGACTGAAGCTTTCTTT.

In its sample, this clonotype was seen many times. The gene calls are TRBV6-6 and TRBJ1-2; D is unclear. CDR1 is MNHNY and CDR2 is SVGAGI in the germline V gene (reference sequence). This CDR3 region has 13 residues. With 5 bases removed from V and 4 bases from J, the gap between germline ends came to 11 bases. The DNA for the CDR3 is TGTGCCAGCAGTCAACCTGGGGTCTATGGCTACACCTTC. Its translation is CASSQPGVYGYTF.

The chain carries TRBV12-3 or TRBV12-4 and TRBJ1-2, with TRBD1 identical over 10 bases. CDR3 size: 16 residues. Unmatched junction bases numbered 9, after V lost 6 bases and J lost 2 bases. CDR3 amino acids: CASSGGQGRSNYGYTF. The DNA of the CDR3 is TGTGCCAGCAGCGGGGGACAGGGGAGATCGAACTATGGCTACACCTTC.

This clonotype was seen only a few times. The chain uses TRBV4-1 and TRBJ1-5; 7 nucleotides agree with TRBD1. CDR3 length equals 13 residues. Germline V gives CDR1 MGHRA, CDR2 YSYEKL. In DNA, the CDR3 is TGCGCTTCCGGTACAGGGGATAGCCAGCCCCAGCATTTT. This translates into CASGTGDSQPQHF.

The V and J genes are TRBV7-8 and TRBJ2-7, with 11 bases aligning to TRBD2. The CDR3 consists of 16 residues. V gave up 5 bases and J gave up 1 base; unmatched junction bases: 7. CDR1 and CDR2 from the germline V gene are SGHVS and FQNEAQ. The CDR3 is CASSLRSSGGSYEQYF. The CDR3 DNA follows: TGTGCCAGCAGCCTACGATCTAGCGGGGGGTCCTACGAGCAGTACTTC.

This clonotype was counted once. The chain links TRBV29-1 to TRBJ2-5; D gene unclear. CDR1 and CDR2 from the germline V gene are SQVTM and ANQGSEA. Between the trimmed V and J ends, which lost 1 base and 4 bases, there was a span of 16 bases. This CDR3 comprises 15 residues. CDR3 sequence: CSVEGSSFLGETQYF. In DNA, the CDR3 is TGCAGCGTTGAAGGTTCCAGTTTCCTTGGAGAGACCCAGTACTTC.

This clonotype was seen only once. The V call is TRBV11-1, the J call TRBJ1-1; a possible D gene is TRBD1 (5 bases). In germline, CDR1 is SGHAT, CDR2 FQDESV (reference sequence). The V end was cut by 3 bases, the J end by 1 base, with 24 bases between. The CDR3 is made up of 19 amino acids. The CDR3 nucleotides read TGTGCCAGCAGCTTGTTTCGCTTGGGGAGGAGGGGAAGGAACACTGAAGCTTTCTTT. Protein: CASSLFRLGRRGRNTEAFF.